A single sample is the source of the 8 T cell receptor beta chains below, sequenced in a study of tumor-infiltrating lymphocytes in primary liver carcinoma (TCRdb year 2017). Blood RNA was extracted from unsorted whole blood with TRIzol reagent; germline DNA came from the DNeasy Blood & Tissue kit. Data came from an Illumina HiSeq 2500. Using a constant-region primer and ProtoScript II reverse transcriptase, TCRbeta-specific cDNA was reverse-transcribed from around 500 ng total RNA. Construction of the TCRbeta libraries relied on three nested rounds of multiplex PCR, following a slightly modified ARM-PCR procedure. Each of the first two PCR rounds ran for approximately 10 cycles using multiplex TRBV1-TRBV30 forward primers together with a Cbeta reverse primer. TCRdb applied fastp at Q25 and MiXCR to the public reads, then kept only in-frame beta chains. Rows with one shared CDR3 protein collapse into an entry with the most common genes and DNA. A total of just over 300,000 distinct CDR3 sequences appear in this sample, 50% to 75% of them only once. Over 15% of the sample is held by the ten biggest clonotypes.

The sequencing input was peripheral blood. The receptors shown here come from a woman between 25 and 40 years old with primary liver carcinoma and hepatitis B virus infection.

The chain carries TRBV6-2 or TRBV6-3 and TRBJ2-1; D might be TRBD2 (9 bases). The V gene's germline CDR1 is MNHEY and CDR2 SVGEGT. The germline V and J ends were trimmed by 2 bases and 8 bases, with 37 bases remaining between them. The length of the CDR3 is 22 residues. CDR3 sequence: CASSYLRLGTGLSGRFNYEQFF. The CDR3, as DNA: TGTGCCAGCAGTTACCTACGCCTCGGGACAGGCCTTAGCGGGAGATTCAACTATGAGCAGTTCTTC.

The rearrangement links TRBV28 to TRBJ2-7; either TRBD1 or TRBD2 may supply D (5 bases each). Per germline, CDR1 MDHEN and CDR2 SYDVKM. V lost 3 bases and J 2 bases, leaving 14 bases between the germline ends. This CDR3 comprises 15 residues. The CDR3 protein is CASSFRGTSAYEQYF. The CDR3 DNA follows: TGTGCCAGCAGTTTTCGAGGGACGTCTGCCTACGAGCAGTACTTC. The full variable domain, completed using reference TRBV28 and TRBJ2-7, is DVKVTQSSRYLVKRTGEKVFLECVQDMDHENMFWYRQDPGLGLRLIYFSYDVKMKEKGDIPEGYSVSREKKERFSLILESASTNQTSMYLCASSFRGTSAYEQYFGPGTRLTVT.

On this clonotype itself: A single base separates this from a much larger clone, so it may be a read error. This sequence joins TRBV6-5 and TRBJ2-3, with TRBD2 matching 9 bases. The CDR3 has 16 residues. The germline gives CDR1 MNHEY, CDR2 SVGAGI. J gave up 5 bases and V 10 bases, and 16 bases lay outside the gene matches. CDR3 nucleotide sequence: TGTGCCACCAGCAGCTCTCGCGGGAGGGCCAGAGATACGCAGTATTTT. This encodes CATSSSRGRARDTQYF.

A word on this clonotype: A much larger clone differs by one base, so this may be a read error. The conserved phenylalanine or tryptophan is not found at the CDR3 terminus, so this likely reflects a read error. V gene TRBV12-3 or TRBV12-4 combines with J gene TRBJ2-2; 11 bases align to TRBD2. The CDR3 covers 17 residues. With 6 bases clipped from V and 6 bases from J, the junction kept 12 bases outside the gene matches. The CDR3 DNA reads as TGTGCCAGCAGCCCCGAACTAGCGGGAGACCCGGCCGGGGAGCTGTTTTAT. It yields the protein CASSPELAGDPAGELFY.

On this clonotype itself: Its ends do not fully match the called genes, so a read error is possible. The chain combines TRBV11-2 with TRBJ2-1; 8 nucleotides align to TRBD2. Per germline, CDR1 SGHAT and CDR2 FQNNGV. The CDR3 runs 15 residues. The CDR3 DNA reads TGTGCCATCAGCCCCATAGCGGGACCCTACAATGAGCAGTTCTTC. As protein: CAISPIAGPYNEQFF. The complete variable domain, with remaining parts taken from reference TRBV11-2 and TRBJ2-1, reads EAGVAQSPRYKIIEKRQSVAFWCNPISGHATLYWYQQILGQGPKLLIQFQNNGVVDDSQLPKDRFSAERLKGVDSTLKIQPAKLEDSAVYLCAISPIAGPYNEQFFGPGTRLTVL.

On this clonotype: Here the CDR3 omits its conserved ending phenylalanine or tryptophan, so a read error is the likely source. This CDR3 is CASRMELNTGELFS. The CDR3 DNA sequence: TGTGCCAGCAGAATGGAATTGAACACCGGGGAGCTGTTTTCT. The V and J genes are TRBV6-2 or TRBV6-3 and TRBJ2-2, with D hard to call. Germline CDR1 and CDR2: MNHEY and SVGEGT. Between the trimmed V and J ends, which lost 6 bases and 1 base, there was a span of 9 bases. The CDR3 has 14 residues.

The CDR3 region has the DNA TGTGCCAGCAGCAGACTAGCGGGAGGGAACAATGAGCAGTTCTTC. Protein sequence: CASSRLAGGNNEQFF. This chain links TRBV6-2 or TRBV6-3 with TRBJ2-1; TRBD2 aligns across 14 bases. The J segment lost 5 bases and the V segment lost 6 bases, leaving 3 bases of the junction unmatched. CDR1 and CDR2 (germline): MNHEY, SVGEGT. The CDR3 loop spans 15 amino acids.

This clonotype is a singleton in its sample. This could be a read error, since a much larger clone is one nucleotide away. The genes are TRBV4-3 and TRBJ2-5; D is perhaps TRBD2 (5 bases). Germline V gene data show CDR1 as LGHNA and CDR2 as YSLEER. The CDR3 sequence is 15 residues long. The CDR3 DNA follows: TGCGTCAGCAGCCAAGACTCGGGGTACCAAGAGACCCAGTACTTC. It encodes CVSSQDSGYQETQYF.